Included here is one T cell receptor (beta chain) sequence, with context. The assay was immunoSEQ multiplex PCR, and TCRdb's table has in-frame clones only and misses some. The repertoire includes around 100,000 clones, around two thirds of them detected once, and less than 5% sits in the top ten. The CDR3 runs to 15 residues. V was pared by 4 bases and J by 0 bases, with 3 bases of the junction left unmatched. The germline V gene has CDR1 SGHRS and CDR2 YFSETQ. The data belong to a study of blood T cell repertoires in COVID-19. Study background: Sites across the United States, Italy and Spain contributed samples from acute and convalescent COVID-19.

This clonotype was sampled from a man aged 70 or older with COVID-19, enrolled during active disease. The V gene is TRBV5-1, the J gene TRBJ2-1, with 8 nucleotides matching TRBD1. Sequencing was done on a sample of peripheral blood. The CDR3 is CASSLDRDSYNEQFF. CDR3 in DNA: TGCGCCAGCAGCCTGGACAGGGACTCCTACAATGAGCAGTTCTTC.